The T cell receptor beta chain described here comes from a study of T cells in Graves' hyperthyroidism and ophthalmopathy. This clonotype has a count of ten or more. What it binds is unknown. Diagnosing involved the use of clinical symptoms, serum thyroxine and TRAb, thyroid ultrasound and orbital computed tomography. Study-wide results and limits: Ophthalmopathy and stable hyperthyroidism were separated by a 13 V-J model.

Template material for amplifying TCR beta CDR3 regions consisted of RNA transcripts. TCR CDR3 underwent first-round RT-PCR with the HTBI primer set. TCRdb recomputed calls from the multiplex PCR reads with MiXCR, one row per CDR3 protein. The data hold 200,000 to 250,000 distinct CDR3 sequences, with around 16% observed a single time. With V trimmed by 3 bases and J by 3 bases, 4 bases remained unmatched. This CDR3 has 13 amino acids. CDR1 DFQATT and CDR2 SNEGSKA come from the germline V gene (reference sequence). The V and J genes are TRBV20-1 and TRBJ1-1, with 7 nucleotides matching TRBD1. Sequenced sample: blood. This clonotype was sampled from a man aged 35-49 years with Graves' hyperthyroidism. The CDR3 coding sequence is TGCAGTGCTAGCCTCAGGGGGGACACTGAAGCTTTCTTT. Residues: CSASLRGDTEAFF.